The 29 T cell receptor beta chains below were found in one sample sequenced in a study of cytomegalovirus exposure and HLA in healthy donors. The PCR ran on 60 Vbeta and 13 Jbeta primers. The method was immunoSEQ multiplex PCR; TCRdb's version includes in-frame clones alone and lacks a portion of them. This table holds about 130,000 clones, 8% to 11% found once. Sequenced material: PBMCs. The receptors originated from a woman between 18 and 30 years old in good health and CMV-seropositive.

The chain is built from TRBV7-2 and TRBJ2-1; TRBD2 agrees at 7 bases. From germline, CDR1 is SGHTA and CDR2 FQGNSA. CDR3 length equals 17 residues. The junction had 10 bases not matched to a gene; V was cut back by 5 bases and J by 0 bases. CDR3 residues: CASSERSSGVSYNEQFF. For the CDR3, the DNA is TGTGCCAGCAGCGAGAGGTCTAGCGGCGTCTCCTACAATGAGCAGTTCTTC.

This clone was counted only a few times. The CDR3 is CASSQVDRINQPQHF. Written as DNA, the CDR3 is TGCGCCAGCAGCCAAGTAGACAGGATAAATCAGCCCCAGCATTTT. The rearrangement links TRBV4-1 to TRBJ1-5, with TRBD1 as a possible D gene (6 bases). The CDR3 covers 15 residues. V gave up 1 base and J gave up 4 bases, with 11 bases separating them. Germline V CDR1 and CDR2: MGHRA, YSYEKL.

V usage is TRBV9 and J usage is TRBJ1-1; D is undetermined. The CDR3 has 15 residues. The V and J ends lost 4 bases and 5 bases respectively, with 18 bases between them. Germline V gene data show CDR1 as SGDLS and CDR2 as YYNGEE. The CDR3 sequence: CASSPPSGRGTEAFF. The CDR3 coding sequence is TGTGCCAGCAGCCCCCCTTCAGGACGGGGAACTGAAGCTTTCTTT. Supplemented by reference TRBV9 and TRBJ1-1, the full variable domain reads DSGVTQTPKHLITATGQRVTLRCSPRSGDLSVYWYQQSLDQGLQFLIQYYNGEERAKGNILERFSAQQFPDLHSELNLSSLELGDSALYFCASSPPSGRGTEAFFGQGTRLTVV.

The chain uses TRBV7-2 and TRBJ1-6; 7 nucleotides line up with TRBD1. The CDR3 runs to 14 residues. Trimming cost V 5 bases and J 7 bases; bases outside gene matches: 5. From germline, CDR1 is SGHTA and CDR2 FQGNSA. The CDR3 nucleotides read TGTGCCAGCAGCGCCCGGGACAGAAATTCACCCCTCCACTTT. Encoded protein: CASSARDRNSPLHF.

The chain carries TRBV2 and TRBJ2-2; 9 bases map to TRBD2. Germline V gene lookup returns CDR1 SNHLY and CDR2 FYNNEI. The trim removed 6 bases at V and 4 bases at J, leaving 3 bases unmatched. The CDR3 spans 14 residues. CDR3 residues: CASRDSGGTGELFF. The CDR3, as DNA: TGTGCCAGCAGAGATAGCGGGGGCACCGGGGAGCTGTTTTTT. Looking up the rest from reference TRBV2 and TRBJ2-2 gives the full variable domain: EPEVTQTPSHQVTQMGQEVILRCVPISNHLYFYWYRQILGQKVEFLVSFYNNEISEKSEIFDDQFSVERPDGSNFTLKIRSTKLEDSAMYFCASRDSGGTGELFFGEGSRLTVL.

The V gene is TRBV7-9, the J gene TRBJ2-7, with 7 bases aligning to TRBD1. From germline, CDR1 is SEHNR and CDR2 FQNEAQ (reference sequence). V lost 6 bases, J lost 2 bases, and 7 bases stayed unmatched. The CDR3 is made up of 14 amino acids. CDR3 bases: TGTGCCAGCAGTTTCCGGGACAGAGCCTACGAGCAGTACTTC. Residues: CASSFRDRAYEQYF.

This clone was detected only a few times. V is TRBV28 and J is TRBJ1-2; D remains unclear. V shed 2 bases and J shed 1 base, with 5 bases lying between them. Germline loops: CDR1 MDHEN, CDR2 SYDVKM. This CDR3 spans 13 amino acids. CDR3 loop: CASSLAGNYGYTF. The CDR3 DNA follows: TGTGCCAGCAGTTTAGCCGGTAACTATGGCTACACCTTC.

This chain uses TRBV10-3 with TRBJ1-1, with D tentatively TRBD1 (5 bases). This CDR3 comprises 14 residues. Germline lookup yields CDR1 ENHRY and CDR2 SYGVKD. Trimming took 3 bases from V and 4 from J, leaving 12 bases between them. In DNA, the CDR3 is TGTGCCATCAGTGACGGGGGTGGTGGCACTGAAGCTTTCTTT. Translated, it gives CAISDGGGGTEAFF.

This clone was detected only a few times. The chain carries TRBV7-9 and TRBJ1-1, with D uncertain. V lost 5 bases to trimming and J lost 6 bases, with 10 bases between them. CDR3 length equals 12 residues. Germline CDR1 SEHNR, CDR2 FQNEAQ (reference sequence). The CDR3 region is CASSPGKAEAFF. Written as DNA, the CDR3 is TGTGCCAGCAGCCCCGGGAAGGCTGAAGCTTTCTTT.

The J gene is TRBJ1-2, the V gene TRBV11-2; TRBD1 might be the D (6 bases). Germline V CDR1 and CDR2: SGHAT, FQNNGV. Trimming shortened V by 3 bases and J by 2 bases, and 7 bases separated the two germline ends. The CDR3 has 13 residues. The CDR3 DNA follows: TGTGCCAGCAGCTTGGACAGAAACTATGGCTACACCTTC. Translated: CASSLDRNYGYTF.

This chain uses TRBV18 with TRBJ1-1; D might be TRBD1 (5 bases). The CDR3 length is 13 residues. V was trimmed by 6 bases and J by 5 bases, leaving 13 bases between them. Looked up from germline, CDR1 is KGHSH and CDR2 is LQKENI. CDR3 protein: CASSQGRGTEAFF. The CDR3 DNA is TGTGCCAGCTCCCAGGGTAGAGGTACTGAAGCTTTCTTT.

V and J are TRBV2 and TRBJ2-4; 8 bases fit TRBD2. Germline V gene lookup returns CDR1 SNHLY and CDR2 FYNNEI. V dropped 7 bases and J dropped 4; count of bases not matched to a gene: 12. This CDR3 contains 16 residues. The CDR3 loop reads CASTRGGSGSKNIQYF. CDR3 sequence (DNA): TGTGCCAGCACCCGGGGGGGTAGCGGGTCTAAAAACATTCAGTACTTC.

The chain joins TRBV29-1 to TRBJ2-7; 8 bases map to TRBD2. Per the germline V gene, CDR1 is SQVTM and CDR2 is ANQGSEA. V dropped 4 bases and J dropped 4; count of bases not matched to a gene: 3. This CDR3 comprises 12 residues. CDR3 region: CSVAPGGYEQYF. CDR3 DNA: TGCAGCGTTGCTCCGGGGGGGTACGAGCAGTACTTC.

In its sample, this clone was seen a few times. The chain uses TRBV13 and TRBJ1-2, with 9 bases aligning to TRBD1. The CDR3 runs 18 residues. CDR1 and CDR2 (germline): PRHDT, FYEKMQ (reference sequence). V shed 0 bases and J 7 bases; nucleotides not matched to a gene: 15. The CDR3, as DNA: TGTGCCAGCAGCTTAGGAATCACCATGGGGGGACAGGGAGTTGGCTACACCTTC. Its protein product is CASSLGITMGGQGVGYTF.

The chain combines TRBV5-1 with TRBJ1-1; D gene unclear. V was shortened by 3 bases and J by 0 bases, with 12 bases between the two germline ends. The CDR3 covers 15 residues. The germline V gene has CDR1 SGHRS and CDR2 YFSETQ. The CDR3 spells CASSSEANMNTEAFF. The CDR3 nucleotides read TGCGCCAGCAGCTCCGAAGCTAATATGAACACTGAAGCTTTCTTT.

The J gene is TRBJ1-2, the V gene TRBV7-9; a weak D match, TRBD1 (6 bases). CDR1 and CDR2 from the germline V gene are SEHNR and FQNEAQ (reference sequence). The length of the CDR3 is 15 residues. V was clipped by 5 bases and J by 4 bases, with 17 bases between them. DNA for the CDR3: TGTGCCAGCAGCGTGGGACCACAGGGTAGCTATGGCTACACCTTC. Translated: CASSVGPQGSYGYTF.

The chain uses TRBV19 and TRBJ1-5; perhaps TRBD1 as D (5 bases). The length of the CDR3 is 16 residues. From germline, CDR1 is LNHDA and CDR2 SQIVND (reference sequence). V shed 5 bases and J shed 0 bases, with 14 bases lying between them. CDR3 DNA: TGTGCCAGTAGTCGGGGACTATGGAATAGCAATCAGCCCCAGCATTTT. Its translation: CASSRGLWNSNQPQHF.

V usage is TRBV19 and J usage is TRBJ1-1; D perhaps matches TRBD1 (6 bases). Germline CDR1 reads LNHDA; CDR2 reads SQIVND (reference sequence). Between the trimmed V and J ends, which lost 6 bases and 2 bases, there was a span of 13 bases. The CDR3 is 14 amino acids. The CDR3 protein is CASSLQGLNTEAFF. In DNA form, the CDR3 reads TGTGCCAGTAGCCTCCAGGGGCTAAACACTGAAGCTTTCTTT. The full variable domain, completed using reference TRBV19 and TRBJ1-1, is DGGITQSPKYLFRKEGQNVTLSCEQNLNHDAMYWYRQDPGQGLRLIYYSQIVNDFQKGDIAEGYSVSREKKESFPLTVTSAQKNPTAFYLCASSLQGLNTEAFFGQGTRLTVV.

This clone appeared a few times. J is TRBJ1-1 and V is TRBV6-1; D gene uncertain. The CDR3 runs 14 residues. CDR1 and CDR2 (germline): MNHNS, SASEGT. Between the trimmed V and J ends, which lost 7 bases and 8 bases, there was a span of 20 bases. The CDR3 loop is CASTLLGGSGEAFF. The CDR3 bases are TGTGCCAGCACCCTACTTGGAGGGAGCGGCGAAGCTTTCTTT.

V usage is TRBV28 and J usage is TRBJ1-1, with TRBD1 as a possible D gene (6 bases). The V gene lost 2 bases and the J gene lost 4 bases, with 11 bases spanning the gap. The CDR3 has 14 residues. CDR1 and CDR2 from the germline V gene are MDHEN and SYDVKM. CDR3 DNA sequence: TGTGCCAGCAGTTTAAGGGGGTCGGGCACTGAAGCTTTCTTT. This sequence encodes CASSLRGSGTEAFF.

V is TRBV9 and J is TRBJ2-7; the match to TRBD2 covers 7 bases. With 3 bases clipped from V and 7 bases from J, the junction kept 13 bases outside the gene matches. CDR3 length: 15 residues. Looked up from germline, CDR1 is SGDLS and CDR2 is YYNGEE. CDR3 DNA sequence: TGTGCCAGCAGCGCCCCTAGGATAGAGCGGGAAGAGCAGTACTTC. It specifies CASSAPRIEREEQYF.

The J gene is TRBJ2-1, the V gene TRBV10-3, with 9 bases matching TRBD2. After removal of 4 bases from V and 0 bases from J, the junction contained 10 bases not matched to a gene. The CDR3 totals 18 residues. Germline CDR1 is ENHRY and CDR2 is SYGVKD. DNA of the CDR3: TGTGCCATCAGTGCGGGTAGCGGGAGATTAAGCTCCTACAATGAGCAGTTCTTC. Its translation: CAISAGSGRLSSYNEQFF.

The CDR3 region is CASTLEVLSGEKLFF. DNA for the CDR3: TGTGCCAGCACTTTGGAGGTCCTTTCCGGTGAAAAACTGTTTTTT. This chain uses TRBV2 with TRBJ1-4; D is unresolved. Germline-derived CDR1 and CDR2 are SNHLY and FYNNEI. This CDR3 has 15 amino acids. V was cut by 7 bases and J by 7 bases, with 19 bases left in between. The full variable domain, in which reference TRBV2 and TRBJ1-4 provide the parts outside the CDR3, is EPEVTQTPSHQVTQMGQEVILRCVPISNHLYFYWYRQILGQKVEFLVSFYNNEISEKSEIFDDQFSVERPDGSNFTLKIRSTKLEDSAMYFCASTLEVLSGEKLFFGSGTQLSVL.

This clone was found a few times. The chain has TRBV19 and TRBJ2-7; D uncertain. V was clipped by 6 bases and J by 4 bases, with 13 bases between them. Germline V lookup: CDR1 LNHDA, CDR2 SQIVND (reference sequence). This CDR3 has 13 amino acids. DNA for the CDR3: TGTGCCAGTAGCTCCTATCTCACTTACGAGCAGTACTTC. Protein product: CASSSYLTYEQYF.

V gene TRBV7-8 combines with J gene TRBJ2-7; no firm D call. V shed 5 bases and J shed 6 bases, with 14 bases lying between them. Germline lookup yields CDR1 SGHVS and CDR2 FQNEAQ. The length of the CDR3 is 13 residues. The CDR3 protein is CASSPPGSIEQYF. The DNA of the CDR3 is TGTGCCAGCAGCCCTCCCGGGTCGATCGAGCAGTACTTC.

The chain uses TRBV5-1 and TRBJ1-1; 9 bases map to TRBD1. There are 14 residues in the CDR3. V lost 4 bases to trimming and J lost 5 bases; unmatched junction nucleotides: 6. CDR1 is SGHRS and CDR2 is YFSETQ in the germline V gene. The chain's CDR3 is CASSTQDRGTEAFF. CDR3 in DNA: TGCGCCAGCAGCACCCAGGACAGGGGAACTGAAGCTTTCTTT.

The chain recombines TRBV5-1 with TRBJ2-1; tentative D call: TRBD2 (6 bases). Germline CDR1 reads SGHRS; CDR2 reads YFSETQ. The CDR3 runs to 12 residues. Trimming pared 4 bases from V and 10 bases from J, leaving 12 bases between. The CDR3: CASSRDFQEQFF. CDR3 sequence (DNA): TGCGCCAGCAGCAGGGACTTCCAAGAGCAGTTCTTC.

This clone has just one count. The DNA is omitted, as the CDR3 cannot be located on it reliably, and the CDR3 follows TCRdb's listing. This chain connects TRBV21-1 to TRBJ2-2; the listed D gene, TRBD2, was not tested against the DNA. TRBV21-1 is a documented pseudogene. The CDR3 has 14 amino acids, counting both end residues. The CDR3 loop is CASSKVRRAGELFF.

The chain links TRBV23-1 to TRBJ2-2; 7 bases match TRBD1. TRBV23-1 is identified as an open reading frame with a role that is uncertain. CDR3 length: 16 residues. The J segment lost 4 bases and the V segment lost 4 bases, leaving 9 bases of the junction unmatched. CDR3 residues: CASSRPLTGPTGELFF. CDR3 nucleotides: TGCGCCAGCAGTCGACCCCTGACAGGGCCCACCGGGGAGCTGTTTTTT.